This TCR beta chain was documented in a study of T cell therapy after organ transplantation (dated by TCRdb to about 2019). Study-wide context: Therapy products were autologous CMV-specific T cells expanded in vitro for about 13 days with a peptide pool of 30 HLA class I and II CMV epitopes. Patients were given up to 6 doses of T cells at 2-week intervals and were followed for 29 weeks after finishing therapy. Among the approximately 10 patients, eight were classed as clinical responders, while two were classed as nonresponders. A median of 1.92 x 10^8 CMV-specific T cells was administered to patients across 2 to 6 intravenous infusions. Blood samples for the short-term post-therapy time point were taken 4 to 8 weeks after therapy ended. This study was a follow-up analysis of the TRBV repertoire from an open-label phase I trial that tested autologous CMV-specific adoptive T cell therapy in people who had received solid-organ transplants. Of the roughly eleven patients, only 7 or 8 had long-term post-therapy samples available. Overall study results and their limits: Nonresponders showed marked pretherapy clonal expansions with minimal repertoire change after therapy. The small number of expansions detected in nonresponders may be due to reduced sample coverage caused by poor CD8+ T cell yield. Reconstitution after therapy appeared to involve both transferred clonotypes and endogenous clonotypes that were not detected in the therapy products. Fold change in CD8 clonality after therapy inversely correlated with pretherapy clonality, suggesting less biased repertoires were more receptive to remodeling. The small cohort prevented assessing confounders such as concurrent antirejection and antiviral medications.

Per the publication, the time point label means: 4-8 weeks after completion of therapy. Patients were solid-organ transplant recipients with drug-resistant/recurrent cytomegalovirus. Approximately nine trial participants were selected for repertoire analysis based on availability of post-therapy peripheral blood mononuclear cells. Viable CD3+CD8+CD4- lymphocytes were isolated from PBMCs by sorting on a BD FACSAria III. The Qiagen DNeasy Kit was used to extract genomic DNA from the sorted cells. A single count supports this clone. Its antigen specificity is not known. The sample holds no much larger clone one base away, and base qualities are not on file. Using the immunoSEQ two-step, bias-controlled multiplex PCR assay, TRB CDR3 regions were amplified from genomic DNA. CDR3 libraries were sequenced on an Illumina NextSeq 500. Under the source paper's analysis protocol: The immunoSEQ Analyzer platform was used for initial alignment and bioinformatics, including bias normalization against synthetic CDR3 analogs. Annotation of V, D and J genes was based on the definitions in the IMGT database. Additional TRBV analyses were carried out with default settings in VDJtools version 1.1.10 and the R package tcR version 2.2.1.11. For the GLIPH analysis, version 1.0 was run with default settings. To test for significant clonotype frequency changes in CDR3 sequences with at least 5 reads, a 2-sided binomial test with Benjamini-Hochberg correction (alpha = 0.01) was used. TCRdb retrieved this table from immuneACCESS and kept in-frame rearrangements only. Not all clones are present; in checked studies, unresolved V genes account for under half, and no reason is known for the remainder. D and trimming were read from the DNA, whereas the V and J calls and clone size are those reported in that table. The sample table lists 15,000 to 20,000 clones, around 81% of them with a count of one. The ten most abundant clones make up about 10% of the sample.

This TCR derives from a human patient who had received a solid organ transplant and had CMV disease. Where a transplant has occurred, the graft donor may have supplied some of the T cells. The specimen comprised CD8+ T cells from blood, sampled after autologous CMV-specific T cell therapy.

CDR3 region: CASSESPINYGYTF. The sequenced DNA: TGCGCCAGCAGTGAGTCTCCGATTAACTATGGCTACACCTTC. The sequence joins TRBV10-2 to TRBJ1-2; no D gene can be assigned with confidence. CDR1 is given as WSHSY and CDR2 as SAAADI, both from the germline V gene. At the junction V is shortened by 0 bases and J by 1 base, with 6 bases in between. Inclusive of the bounding cysteine and phenylalanine, the CDR3 is 14 residues long. Here the CDR3 DNA is all that survives: 42 bases in frame from base 1.